A single sample is the source of the 6 T cell receptor beta chains below, sequenced in a study of shared clonotypes between healthy human individuals. Assay: immunoSEQ multiplex PCR; the TCRdb copy retains only in-frame clones and omits some. The table shows 2 million to 2.5 million clones, with 80% to 95% occurring only once. The sample consisted of naive CD4+ T cells from PBMCs. Described subset: CD45RA+ positively selected. These receptors came from a man younger than 35 in good health. Some clones in this sample may be carry-over from other donors' samples.

This clone has just one count. The sample has other DNA sequences that encode this CDR3 too. The CDR3 is CASRSGGSYNEQFF. The DNA for the CDR3 is TGTGCCAGTCGTTCAGGTGGCTCCTACAATGAGCAGTTCTTC. J is TRBJ2-1 and V is TRBV28; no reliable D call. The CDR3 loop spans 14 amino acids. V dropped 9 bases and J dropped 0 bases, with 12 bases sitting between them. From germline, CDR1 is MDHEN and CDR2 SYDVKM.

This clone has more than one count but fewer than ten. The sample contains more than one DNA sequence encoding this CDR3. This sequence joins TRBV9 and TRBJ1-1, with D perhaps TRBD1 (5 bases). The V end lost 0 bases, the J end lost 0 bases, and 9 bases lay between the germline ends. Germline CDR1 reads SGDLS; CDR2 reads YYNGEE. The CDR3 spans 15 residues. CDR3 DNA: TGTGCCAGCAGCGTAGAAGGGGCGCTGAACACTGAAGCTTTCTTT. This translates into CASSVEGALNTEAFF. Together with reference TRBV9 and TRBJ1-1, the CDR3 gives the full variable domain: DSGVTQTPKHLITATGQRVTLRCSPRSGDLSVYWYQQSLDQGLQFLIQYYNGEERAKGNILERFSAQQFPDLHSELNLSSLELGDSALYFCASSVEGALNTEAFFGQGTRLTVV.

About this clone: The same CDR3 is also encoded by other DNA sequences in this sample. The rearrangement uses TRBV19 and TRBJ2-7; no clear D. The CDR3 length is 14 residues. The V end lost 1 base, the J end lost 1 base, and 8 bases lay between the germline ends. The germline V gene encodes CDR1 LNHDA and CDR2 SQIVND (reference sequence). For the CDR3, the DNA is TGTGCCAGTAGTATAGGCCCAGGTTCCTACGAGCAGTACTTC. Its protein product is CASSIGPGSYEQYF.

Concerning this clone: Other nucleotide sequences from this sample produce the same CDR3. The rearrangement uses TRBV28 and TRBJ2-7, with 9 positions matching TRBD1. V lost 1 base, J lost 2 bases, and 3 bases stayed unmatched. The CDR3 runs to 15 residues. CDR1 is MDHEN and CDR2 is SYDVKM in the germline V gene. The CDR3 spells CASSLSGTGPYEQYF. The CDR3 bases are TGTGCCAGCAGTTTATCTGGGACAGGGCCCTACGAGCAGTACTTC. Together with reference TRBV28 and TRBJ2-7, the CDR3 gives the full variable domain: DVKVTQSSRYLVKRTGEKVFLECVQDMDHENMFWYRQDPGLGLRLIYFSYDVKMKEKGDIPEGYSVSREKKERFSLILESASTNQTSMYLCASSLSGTGPYEQYFGPGTRLTVT.

The rearrangement links TRBV7-2 to TRBJ1-2; possibly TRBD1 for D (5 bases). Germline CDR1 and CDR2: SGHTA and FQGNSA. Trimming took off 2 bases at V and 12 bases at J, with 10 bases between the two ends. The CDR3 is 11 amino acids. The CDR3 loop reads CASSLRGANTF. Written as DNA, the CDR3 is TGTGCCAGCAGCTTAAGGGGAGCCAACACCTTC.

Of note for this clone: Other DNA sequences in this sample translate to the same CDR3. The J gene is TRBJ2-6, the V gene TRBV6-5; no firm D call. Per the germline V gene, CDR1 is MNHEY and CDR2 is SVGAGI. This CDR3 spans 16 amino acids. V was clipped by 3 bases and J by 0 bases, with 9 bases between them. Here the CDR3 reads CASSYRPGSGANVLTF. CDR3 in DNA: TGTGCCAGCAGTTATCGCCCGGGCTCTGGGGCCAACGTCCTGACTTTC.